The T cell receptor beta chain described here comes from a study of graft-versus-host responses after intestinal transplantation. Background on the study: Multivisceral, liver-intestinal, or isolated intestinal transplants were received by the recipients. Induction with anti-thymocyte globulin, then tacrolimus and steroids for roughly 3 years, was given to all recipients.

The CDR3 loop spans 11 amino acids. The germline V gene encodes CDR1 MGHRA and CDR2 YSYEKL. TCRdb keeps only in-frame clones here, not all; method: immunoSEQ multiplex PCR. The sample lists tens of thousands of clones, roughly 90% seen once, with around 0.11% in the top ten. This clone was seen a handful of times. Its specificity is unknown. One end of the junction is discordant with germline, which a read error may explain. The input for sequencing was unstimulated CD4+ T cells sorted from spleen or lymph node cells, taken before intestinal transplant. The TCR comes from a human donor who received an intestinal transplant. This rearrangement joins TRBV4-1 to TRBJ2-7; maybe TRBD1 (6 bases). The CDR3 region has the DNA TGCGCCAGCAGCGATCAGACAGGTCTCCGTTTC. As protein: CASSDQTGLRF.